Listed below are T cell receptor beta chains from one sample, sequenced in a study of T-cell reconstitution after alpha-beta-depleted transplantation in children. TCRdb itself ran the PCR reads through MiXCR, one entry per CDR3 protein. The sample comprises about 300,000 distinct CDR3 sequences, roughly a tenth of which are singletons, and roughly 7% rests with the top ten. Sequences were derived from PBMCs, sampled before TCRalphabeta/CD19-depleted stem cell transplant. The receptors come from a boy under two years old with acute myeloid leukemia, due to receive a stem cell transplant. Both conserved end residues are part of each CDR3. Each record gives: J gene, clone size, D gene, V gene, CDR3 protein, CDR3 DNA. A D gene is named only where the DNA matches it firmly. Not every row has a clone size; where given, it reads once, few, many or a size class.

j_gene: TRBJ2-5
abundance: many
d_gene: TRBD1
v_gene: TRBV12-3/TRBV12-4
CDR3aa: CASSNPGGQVQETQYF
CDR3nt: TGTGCCAGCAGTAATCCCGGAGGACAGGTCCAAGAGACCCAGTACTTC

j_gene: TRBJ1-4
abundance: -
d_gene: -
v_gene: TRBV5-1
CDR3aa: CASSLGHQNEKLFF
CDR3nt: TGCGCCAGCAGCTTGGGACACCAGAATGAAAAACTGTTTTTT

j_gene: TRBJ1-2
abundance: many
d_gene: -
v_gene: TRBV12-3/TRBV12-4
CDR3aa: CASSLLARASGYTF
CDR3nt: TGTGCCAGCAGTTTATTAGCCAGGGCGTCGGGCTACACCTTC

j_gene: TRBJ2-7
abundance: -
d_gene: TRBD1
v_gene: TRBV20-1
CDR3aa: CSAPGQGFPYEQYF
CDR3nt: TGCAGTGCCCCGGGACAGGGGTTTCCCTACGAGCAGTACTTC

j_gene: TRBJ2-4
abundance: many
d_gene: TRBD2
v_gene: TRBV6-1
CDR3aa: CASRPPGTKNIQYF
CDR3nt: TGTGCCAGCAGACCCCCCGGGACTAAGAACATTCAGTACTTC

j_gene: TRBJ2-7
abundance: many
d_gene: -
v_gene: TRBV18
CDR3aa: CASSPGRRGPPYEQYF
CDR3nt: TGTGCCAGCTCACCAGGGAGGCGGGGGCCCCCCTACGAGCAGTACTTC

j_gene: TRBJ2-7
abundance: many
d_gene: TRBD1
v_gene: TRBV5-5
CDR3aa: CASSKGQGSPYEQYF
CDR3nt: TGTGCCAGCAGCAAGGGACAGGGAAGCCCCTACGAGCAGTACTTC

j_gene: TRBJ2-3
abundance: many
d_gene: TRBD2
v_gene: TRBV7-8
CDR3aa: CASSFGTSGSHTDTQYF
CDR3nt: TGTGCCAGCAGCTTCGGGACTAGCGGGAGCCACACAGATACGCAGTATTTT

j_gene: TRBJ2-3
abundance: many
d_gene: -
v_gene: TRBV27
CDR3aa: CASSFGGGVNTQYF
CDR3nt: TGTGCCAGCAGTTTTGGGGGGGGCGTAAATACGCAGTATTTT

j_gene: TRBJ2-3
abundance: many
d_gene: -
v_gene: TRBV6-4
CDR3aa: CASSDGGSSTDTQYF
CDR3nt: TGTGCCAGCAGTGACGGGGGATCTAGCACAGATACGCAGTATTTT

j_gene: TRBJ2-3
abundance: many
d_gene: -
v_gene: TRBV12-3/TRBV12-4
CDR3aa: CASKRDTQYF
CDR3nt: TGTGCCAGCAAGCGGGATACGCAGTATTTT

j_gene: TRBJ1-1
abundance: many
d_gene: -
v_gene: TRBV5-1
CDR3aa: CASSFLSVSNTEAFF
CDR3nt: TGCGCCAGCAGTTTCTTATCGGTCTCGAACACTGAAGCTTTCTTT

j_gene: TRBJ1-4
abundance: few
d_gene: -
v_gene: TRBV12-3/TRBV12-4
CDR3aa: CASSLDLPEKLFF
CDR3nt: TGTGCCAGCAGTTTAGACCTGCCGGAAAAACTGTTTTTT

j_gene: TRBJ2-6
abundance: few
d_gene: -
v_gene: TRBV5-6
CDR3aa: CASSLVFASSSGANVLTF
CDR3nt: TGTGCCAGCAGCTTGGTTTTCGCGTCTTCCTCTGGGGCCAACGTCCTGACTTTC

j_gene: TRBJ1-1
abundance: -
d_gene: -
v_gene: TRBV18
CDR3aa: CASSPVWTGNTEAFF
CDR3nt: TGTGCCAGCTCACCAGTATGGACCGGGAACACTGAAGCTTTCTTT

j_gene: TRBJ2-5
abundance: -
d_gene: TRBD2
v_gene: TRBV28
CDR3aa: CASSTQPGLAGETQYF
CDR3nt: TGTGCCAGCAGTACCCAACCGGGACTAGCAGGAGAGACCCAGTACTTC

j_gene: TRBJ2-5
abundance: few
d_gene: TRBD1
v_gene: TRBV5-1
CDR3aa: CASTRTGERATQYF
CDR3nt: TGCGCCAGCACCCGGACAGGTGAACGCGCGACCCAGTACTTC

j_gene: TRBJ1-5
abundance: -
d_gene: -
v_gene: TRBV12-3/TRBV12-4
CDR3aa: CASSLGWETLPSNQPQHF
CDR3nt: TGTGCCAGCAGTTTAGGCTGGGAAACGTTACCTAGCAATCAGCCCCAGCATTTT

j_gene: TRBJ2-7
abundance: once
d_gene: -
v_gene: TRBV27
CDR3aa: CASSLGRVFYEQYF
CDR3nt: TGTGCCAGCAGTTTGGGCAGGGTATTCTACGAGCAGTACTTC

j_gene: TRBJ2-1
abundance: few
d_gene: TRBD2
v_gene: TRBV12-3/TRBV12-4
CDR3aa: CASSRGLAGRGKFF
CDR3nt: TGTGCCAGCAGTCGGGGACTAGCGGGACGTGGGAAGTTCTTC

j_gene: TRBJ1-2
abundance: many
d_gene: -
v_gene: TRBV20-1
CDR3aa: CSANRAQGPAF
CDR3nt: TGCAGTGCGAACCGGGCCCAGGGTCCGGCCTTC

j_gene: TRBJ2-5
abundance: many
d_gene: -
v_gene: TRBV11-2
CDR3aa: CASSLEVCWDTSRETQYF
CDR3nt: TGTGCCAGCAGCTTAGAGGTTTGCTGGGACACCTCGAGAGAGACCCAGTACTTC

j_gene: TRBJ1-2
abundance: many
d_gene: -
v_gene: TRBV19
CDR3aa: CASSLTRANYGYTF
CDR3nt: TGTGCCAGTAGTTTGACACGAGCTAACTATGGCTACACCTTC

j_gene: TRBJ2-1
abundance: many
d_gene: -
v_gene: TRBV12-3/TRBV12-4
CDR3aa: CASTDDSFTWFF
CDR3nt: TGTGCCAGCACGGACGATTCATTCACGTGGTTCTTC

j_gene: TRBJ2-3
abundance: many
d_gene: TRBD1
v_gene: TRBV7-9
CDR3aa: CASSPLDRGTTDTQYF
CDR3nt: TGTGCCAGCAGCCCCCTGGACAGGGGTACCACAGATACGCAGTATTTT

j_gene: TRBJ1-5
abundance: many
d_gene: -
v_gene: TRBV7-9
CDR3aa: CASSLSYKGGDQPQHF
CDR3nt: TGTGCCAGCAGCTTATCGTACAAAGGAGGGGATCAGCCCCAGCATTTT

j_gene: TRBJ2-7
abundance: many
d_gene: TRBD1
v_gene: TRBV12-3/TRBV12-4
CDR3aa: CASSPGQGRSYEQYF
CDR3nt: TGTGCCAGCAGTCCGGGACAGGGTAGATCCTACGAGCAGTACTTC

j_gene: TRBJ1-3
abundance: -
d_gene: -
v_gene: TRBV7-2
CDR3aa: CASSLAGHLSSGNTIYF
CDR3nt: TGTGCCAGCAGCTTAGCGGGACACTTGAGCTCTGGAAACACCATATATTTT

j_gene: TRBJ1-5
abundance: many
d_gene: -
v_gene: TRBV29-1
CDR3aa: CSVEGVGQPQHF
CDR3nt: TGCAGCGTTGAAGGGGTGGGGCAGCCCCAGCATTTT

j_gene: TRBJ2-1
abundance: many
d_gene: TRBD2
v_gene: TRBV4-3
CDR3aa: CASSRWGLAKPNEQFF
CDR3nt: TGCGCCAGCAGCCGTTGGGGACTAGCCAAACCTAATGAGCAGTTCTTC

j_gene: TRBJ1-4
abundance: many
d_gene: -
v_gene: TRBV20-1
CDR3aa: CSVQDTTSEKLFF
CDR3nt: TGCAGTGTTCAGGACACCACTAGTGAAAAACTGTTTTTT

j_gene: TRBJ2-3
abundance: few
d_gene: TRBD2
v_gene: TRBV4-2
CDR3aa: CASSQWGGSSTDTQYF
CDR3nt: TGTGCCAGCAGCCAGTGGGGGGGGAGTAGCACAGATACGCAGTATTTT

j_gene: TRBJ2-7
abundance: many
d_gene: TRBD1
v_gene: TRBV7-9
CDR3aa: CASSLGQGAWYEQYF
CDR3nt: TGTGCCAGCAGCTTAGGGCAGGGGGCGTGGTACGAGCAGTACTTC

j_gene: TRBJ2-1
abundance: many
d_gene: TRBD1
v_gene: TRBV27
CDR3aa: CASSLVATGDDEQFF
CDR3nt: TGTGCCAGCAGTTTAGTAGCCACAGGGGACGATGAGCAGTTCTTC

j_gene: TRBJ2-5
abundance: many
d_gene: TRBD1
v_gene: TRBV5-1
CDR3aa: CASSLGSGGAETQYF
CDR3nt: TGCGCCAGCAGCTTGGGCTCAGGGGGCGCGGAGACCCAGTACTTC

j_gene: TRBJ2-5
abundance: many
d_gene: TRBD1
v_gene: TRBV28
CDR3aa: CASSTTSPDRGLETQYF
CDR3nt: TGTGCCAGCAGCACCACTTCTCCGGACAGGGGGCTAGAGACCCAGTACTTC

j_gene: TRBJ1-1
abundance: many
d_gene: -
v_gene: TRBV11-3
CDR3aa: CASSALQGRPEAFF
CDR3nt: TGTGCCAGCAGCGCCCTACAGGGAAGGCCTGAAGCTTTCTTT

j_gene: TRBJ1-1
abundance: few
d_gene: -
v_gene: TRBV19
CDR3aa: CASSPASNTEAFF
CDR3nt: TGTGCCAGTAGTCCGGCGTCCAACACTGAAGCTTTCTTT

j_gene: TRBJ2-3
abundance: -
d_gene: -
v_gene: TRBV20-1
CDR3aa: CSATAWGGTANTQYF
CDR3nt: TGCAGTGCTACCGCCTGGGGCGGGACGGCGAATACGCAGTATTTT

j_gene: TRBJ2-2
abundance: many
d_gene: TRBD1
v_gene: TRBV7-6
CDR3aa: CASSPWTGRTGELFF
CDR3nt: TGTGCCAGCAGCCCGTGGACAGGGCGGACCGGGGAGCTGTTTTTT

j_gene: TRBJ1-3
abundance: many
d_gene: TRBD1
v_gene: TRBV7-8
CDR3aa: CASSHRGFSGNTIYF
CDR3nt: TGTGCCAGCAGTCACAGGGGGTTCTCTGGAAACACCATATATTTT

j_gene: TRBJ2-3
abundance: -
d_gene: TRBD1
v_gene: TRBV12-3/TRBV12-4
CDR3aa: CASSTDRERTDTQYF
CDR3nt: TGTGCCAGCAGTACTGACAGGGAACGGACAGATACGCAGTATTTT

j_gene: TRBJ1-1
abundance: -
d_gene: -
v_gene: TRBV25-1
CDR3aa: CASSMGDTEAFF
CDR3nt: TGTGCCAGCAGTATGGGGGACACTGAAGCTTTCTTT

j_gene: TRBJ2-1
abundance: many
d_gene: -
v_gene: TRBV7-9
CDR3aa: CASSFGDSRNEQFF
CDR3nt: TGTGCCAGCAGCTTCGGGGATTCACGCAATGAGCAGTTCTTC

j_gene: TRBJ2-5
abundance: few
d_gene: -
v_gene: TRBV2
CDR3aa: CASSEVVNPDFTETQYF
CDR3nt: TGTGCCAGCAGTGAAGTAGTGAACCCCGATTTTACGGAGACCCAGTACTTC

j_gene: TRBJ2-7
abundance: many
d_gene: -
v_gene: TRBV7-8
CDR3aa: CASSLRFRNEQYF
CDR3nt: TGTGCCAGCAGCTTAAGATTTCGGAACGAGCAGTACTTC

j_gene: TRBJ1-1
abundance: few
d_gene: TRBD1
v_gene: TRBV20-1
CDR3aa: CSARGTGGWNTEAFF
CDR3nt: TGCAGTGCTAGGGGGACAGGGGGCTGGAACACTGAAGCTTTCTTT

j_gene: TRBJ2-7
abundance: many
d_gene: TRBD1
v_gene: TRBV20-1
CDR3aa: CSAPSGTGWYEQYF
CDR3nt: TGCAGTGCCCCCTCCGGGACAGGGTGGTACGAGCAGTACTTC

j_gene: TRBJ2-7
abundance: many
d_gene: TRBD1
v_gene: TRBV4-3
CDR3aa: CASSQDVLGRGYEQYF
CDR3nt: TGCGCCAGCAGCCAAGATGTTTTGGGCAGGGGGTACGAGCAGTACTTC

j_gene: TRBJ2-7
abundance: many
d_gene: -
v_gene: TRBV12-3/TRBV12-4
CDR3aa: CASRKESYEQYF
CDR3nt: TGTGCCAGCAGGAAAGAATCCTACGAGCAGTACTTC

j_gene: TRBJ2-5
abundance: few
d_gene: -
v_gene: TRBV7-6
CDR3aa: CASGGNGETQYF
CDR3nt: TGTGCCAGCGGGGGAAACGGGGAGACCCAGTACTTC

j_gene: TRBJ1-2
abundance: many
d_gene: -
v_gene: TRBV29-1
CDR3aa: CSVEGTGLYGYTF
CDR3nt: TGCAGCGTGGAGGGGACGGGACTCTATGGCTACACCTTC

j_gene: TRBJ2-1
abundance: -
d_gene: -
v_gene: TRBV19
CDR3aa: CASRSTETYNEQFF
CDR3nt: TGTGCCAGTAGGTCCACAGAGACCTACAATGAGCAGTTCTTC

j_gene: TRBJ2-1
abundance: -
d_gene: TRBD2
v_gene: TRBV4-1
CDR3aa: CASSQYGTSGTGFRFHNEQFF
CDR3nt: TGCGCCAGCAGCCAATACGGTACTAGCGGGACTGGATTCCGGTTCCACAATGAGCAGTTCTTC

j_gene: TRBJ2-1
abundance: -
d_gene: -
v_gene: TRBV6-2/TRBV6-3
CDR3aa: CASSYSDSRNEQFF
CDR3nt: TGTGCCAGCAGTTACTCGGACAGTCGCAATGAGCAGTTCTTC

j_gene: TRBJ2-7
abundance: few
d_gene: -
v_gene: TRBV20-1
CDR3aa: CSARGLGTGTPYEQYF
CDR3nt: TGCAGTGCTAGAGGGCTTGGGACTGGAACTCCCTACGAGCAGTACTTC

j_gene: TRBJ2-7
abundance: many
d_gene: TRBD1
v_gene: TRBV20-1
CDR3aa: CSARAPGQPNYEQYF
CDR3nt: TGCAGTGCTAGAGCCCCGGGACAGCCGAACTACGAGCAGTACTTC

j_gene: TRBJ2-5
abundance: few
d_gene: TRBD2
v_gene: TRBV5-1
CDR3aa: CASSLALAGGPGETQYF
CDR3nt: TGCGCCAGCAGCTTGGCCCTAGCGGGAGGGCCCGGAGAGACCCAGTACTTC

j_gene: TRBJ2-4
abundance: many
d_gene: -
v_gene: TRBV19
CDR3aa: CATGGVAKNIQYF
CDR3nt: TGTGCCACAGGTGGAGTAGCCAAAAACATTCAGTACTTC